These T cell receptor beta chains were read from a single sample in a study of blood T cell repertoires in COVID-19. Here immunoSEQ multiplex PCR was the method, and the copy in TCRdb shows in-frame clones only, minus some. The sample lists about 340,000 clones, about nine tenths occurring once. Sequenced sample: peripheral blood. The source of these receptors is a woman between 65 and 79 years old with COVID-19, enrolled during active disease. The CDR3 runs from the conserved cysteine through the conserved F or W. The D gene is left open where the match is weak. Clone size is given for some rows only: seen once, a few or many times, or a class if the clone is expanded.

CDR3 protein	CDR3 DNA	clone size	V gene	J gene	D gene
CASSESGQGIHEQYF	TGCGCCAGCAGCGAGTCGGGACAGGGTATCCACGAGCAGTACTTC	once	TRBV5-1	TRBJ2-7	TRBD1
CASSLAGTGETQYF	TGCGCCAGCAGCTTGGCCGGGACAGGGGAGACCCAGTACTTC	.	TRBV5-1	TRBJ2-5	TRBD1
CASSVLAGTNNEQFF	TGTGCCAGCAGTGTACTAGCGGGGACAAACAATGAGCAGTTCTTC	.	TRBV2	TRBJ2-1	TRBD2
CASSPAWAHGYTF	TGTGCCAGCAGCCCCGCTTGGGCCCATGGCTACACCTTC	.	TRBV28	TRBJ1-2	.
CASSWDFTGNEQYF	TGCGCCAGCAGCTGGGACTTCACAGGAAACGAGCAGTACTTC	.	TRBV5-1	TRBJ2-7	.
CASSPRAEGYPNNEQFF	TGTGCCAGCAGCCCACGGGCAGAGGGATATCCAAACAATGAGCAGTTCTTC	.	TRBV9	TRBJ2-1	.
CATSRPGQGVNTIYF	TGTGCCACCAGCAGGCCGGGACAGGGTGTAAACACCATATATTTT	.	TRBV15	TRBJ1-3	TRBD1
CASSQGLANTQYF	TGCGCCAGCAGCCAAGGACTAGCAAATACGCAGTATTTT	few	TRBV4-1	TRBJ2-3	TRBD2
CASSQEWLISNQPQHF	TGCGCCAGCAGCCAAGAGTGGCTTATTAGCAATCAGCCCCAGCATTTT	.	TRBV4-3	TRBJ1-5	.
CASSYEGQVRGEQFF	TGTGCCAGCAGTTATGAGGGACAGGTGAGGGGAGAGCAGTTCTTC	.	TRBV6-6	TRBJ2-1	TRBD1